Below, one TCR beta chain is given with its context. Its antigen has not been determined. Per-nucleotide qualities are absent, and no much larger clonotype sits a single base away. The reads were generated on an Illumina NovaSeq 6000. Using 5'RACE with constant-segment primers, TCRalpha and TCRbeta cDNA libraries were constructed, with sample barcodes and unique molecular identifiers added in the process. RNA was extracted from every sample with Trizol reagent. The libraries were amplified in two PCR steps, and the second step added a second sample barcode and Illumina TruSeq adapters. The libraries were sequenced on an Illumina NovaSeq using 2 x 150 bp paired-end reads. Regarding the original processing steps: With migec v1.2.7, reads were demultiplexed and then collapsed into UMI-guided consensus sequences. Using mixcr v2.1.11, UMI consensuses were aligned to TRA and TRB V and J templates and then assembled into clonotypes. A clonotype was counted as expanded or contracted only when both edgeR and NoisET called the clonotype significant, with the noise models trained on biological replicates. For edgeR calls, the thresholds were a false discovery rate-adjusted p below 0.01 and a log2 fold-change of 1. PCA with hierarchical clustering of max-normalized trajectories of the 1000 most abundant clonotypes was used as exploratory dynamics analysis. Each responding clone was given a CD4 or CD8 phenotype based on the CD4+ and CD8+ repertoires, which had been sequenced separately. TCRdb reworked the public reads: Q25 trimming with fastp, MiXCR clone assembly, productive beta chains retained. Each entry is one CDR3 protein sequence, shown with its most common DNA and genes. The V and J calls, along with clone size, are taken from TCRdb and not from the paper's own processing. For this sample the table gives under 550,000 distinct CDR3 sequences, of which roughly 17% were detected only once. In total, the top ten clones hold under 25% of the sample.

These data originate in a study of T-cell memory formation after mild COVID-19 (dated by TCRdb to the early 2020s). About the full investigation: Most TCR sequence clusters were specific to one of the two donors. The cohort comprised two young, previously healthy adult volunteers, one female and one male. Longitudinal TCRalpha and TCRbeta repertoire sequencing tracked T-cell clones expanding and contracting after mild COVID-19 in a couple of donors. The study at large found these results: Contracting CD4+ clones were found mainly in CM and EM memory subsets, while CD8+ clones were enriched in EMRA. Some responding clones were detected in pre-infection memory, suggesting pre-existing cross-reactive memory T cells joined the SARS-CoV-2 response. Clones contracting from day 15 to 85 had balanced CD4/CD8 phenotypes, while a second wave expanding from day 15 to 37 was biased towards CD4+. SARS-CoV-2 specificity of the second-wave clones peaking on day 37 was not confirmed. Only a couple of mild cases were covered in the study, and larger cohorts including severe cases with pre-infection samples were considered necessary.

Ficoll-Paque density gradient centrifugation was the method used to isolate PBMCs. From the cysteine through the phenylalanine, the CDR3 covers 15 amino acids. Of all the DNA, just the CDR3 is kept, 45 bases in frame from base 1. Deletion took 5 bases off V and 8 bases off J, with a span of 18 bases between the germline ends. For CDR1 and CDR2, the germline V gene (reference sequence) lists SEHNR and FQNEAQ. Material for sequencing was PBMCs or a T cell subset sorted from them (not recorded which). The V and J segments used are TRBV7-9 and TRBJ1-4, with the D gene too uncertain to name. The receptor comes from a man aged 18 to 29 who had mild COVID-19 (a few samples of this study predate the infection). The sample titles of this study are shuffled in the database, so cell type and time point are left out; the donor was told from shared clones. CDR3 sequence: CASSPHRALEEKLFF. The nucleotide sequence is TGTGCCAGCAGCCCACACCGGGCTTTAGAGGAAAAACTGTTTTTT.